The sequence of this T cell receptor beta chain was determined in a study of shared clonotypes between healthy human individuals. V lost 6 bases and J lost 8; bases outside the gene matches: 6. Germline V gives CDR1 MNHEY, CDR2 SMNVEV (reference sequence). CDR3 length: 13 amino acids. Study-wide results and limits: The naive CD4 repertoires of a handful of donors were compared, and about 5% of clonotypes were shared. Memory subsets generally showed smaller estimated richness than naive subsets did.

Naive CD8 populations comprised CD45RO-negative cells positively selected for CCR7, excluding terminally differentiated effector memory CD45RA+ cells. Within Nashville, Tennessee resided all donors, each a Caucasian adult. Concerning this clone: Its cognate antigen is unknown.

Assay used: immunoSEQ multiplex PCR; TCRdb lists only in-frame clones, some missing. The sample has roughly 2,000,000 clones; less than 95% are singletons. Sequencing was performed on naive CD8+ T cells sorted from blood. The V gene is TRBV27, the J gene TRBJ2-1; 8 bases are shared with TRBD2. This sequence originates from a man aged 18 to 35 in good health. The CDR3 DNA reads as TGTGCCAGCAGAAGTAGCGGGGTCTATGAGCAGTTCTTC. Its protein product is CASRSSGVYEQFF.